The clone carrying this TCR beta chain came up a few times. This entry comes from a study of blood T cell repertoires in COVID-19. Trimming took 10 bases from V and 8 from J, leaving 14 bases between them. The CDR3 has 12 amino acids. Libraries were prepared by immunoSEQ multiplex PCR; TCRdb keeps only in-frame clonotypes and omits some of them. This table holds about 62,000 clones, more than 75% found once. The sequenced material came from peripheral blood. This TCR was recovered from a human donor in a cohort sampled during active COVID-19. The chain uses TRBV12-3 or TRBV12-4 and TRBJ1-4; D gene uncertain. The CDR3 loop reads CAITKGGEKLFF. Written as DNA, the CDR3 is TGTGCCATTACTAAGGGAGGGGAAAAACTGTTTTTT.